One T cell receptor beta chain is described in this entry. This clonotype was detected only a few times. This clone's antigen is unknown. The sample holds no much larger clone one base away, and base qualities are not on file. The entry originates in a study of T-cell reconstitution after alpha-beta-depleted transplantation in children listed by TCRdb under 2016. Context from the whole study: Using TCR repertoire profiling, the study followed T-cell immune reconstitution in a quantitative way in children after TCRalphabeta/CD19-depleted allogeneic hematopoietic cell transplantation.

The library was made by PCR. Sequenced using an Illumina HiSeq 2500. Molecular barcoding was employed in the preparation of TCR libraries, with unique molecular identifiers being used to normalize TCRbeta repertoire quantification. Using fastp trimming at Q25 and MiXCR clonotype assembly, TCRdb reanalyzed the public sequencing data and kept in-frame beta chains. Records with the same CDR3 protein are collapsed into one entry carrying the most frequent genes and DNA. The sample table records some 520,000 distinct CDR3 sequences; approximately 30% of these occur just once. The top ten hold 2% to 2.5% of the sample. Via the germline V gene (reference sequence), CDR1 is DFQATT and CDR2 SNEGSKA. V lost 0 bases and J lost 4 bases; the stretch between them is 12 bases long. The CDR3 runs 14 amino acids, cysteine and phenylalanine included. Here the CDR3 DNA is all that survives: 42 bases in frame from base 1.

The sequence was collected from a human donor who donated a stem cell graft to a child with aplastic anemia. This sequence uses TRBV20-1 and TRBJ2-5; no D segment can be confidently identified. Sample: PBMCs from the stem cell graft donor, taken from the stem cell graft. The nucleotide sequence reads TGCAGTGCTAGAGACCCTATGCCAGGAGAGACCCAGTACTTC. Translated, it reads CSARDPMPGETQYF.